Below are 17 T cell receptor beta chains sequenced from a single sample in a study of molecular identifiers for immune sequencing clone quantification. TCRdb reprocessed the PCR reads via MiXCR and lists one record per CDR3 protein. The table shows about 510,000 distinct CDR3 sequences, with around 25% occurring only once. The material sequenced was naive CD8+ T cells from blood, with Jurkat cell RNA spiked in. Subset: FACS-sorted CD8+CD4-CCR7+CD45RA+ naive T cells. These receptors originate from a human donor in good health. Some libraries in this study had Jurkat cell RNA spiked in.

J is TRBJ1-4 and V is TRBV2, with 8 bases that match TRBD1. J gave up 7 bases and V 6 bases, and 7 bases lay outside the gene matches. The germline CDR1 and CDR2 sequences are SNHLY and FYNNEI. The CDR3 is 14 residues long. The CDR3 is CASRTDRAPEKLFF. The CDR3 DNA is TGTGCCAGCAGGACGGACAGGGCCCCTGAAAAACTGTTTTTT. Together with reference TRBV2 and TRBJ1-4, the CDR3 gives the full variable domain: EPEVTQTPSHQVTQMGQEVILRCVPISNHLYFYWYRQILGQKVEFLVSFYNNEISEKSEIFDDQFSVERPDGSNFTLKIRSTKLEDSAMYFCASRTDRAPEKLFFGSGTQLSVL.

V usage is TRBV3-1 and J usage is TRBJ1-1, with TRBD1 as a possible D gene (6 bases). This CDR3 region has 15 residues. Germline assignment: CDR1 LGHDT and CDR2 YNNKEL (reference sequence). V lost 4 bases and J lost 3, with 15 bases in between. CDR3 nucleotide sequence: TGTGCCAGCAGCCCCTCCGGGGGCATCGACACTGAAGCTTTCTTT. This encodes CASSPSGGIDTEAFF. Looking up the rest from reference TRBV3-1 and TRBJ1-1 gives the full variable domain: DTAVSQTPKYLVTQMGNDKSIKCEQNLGHDTMYWYKQDSKKFLKIMFSYNNKELIINETVPNRFSPKSPDKAHLNLHINSLELGDSAVYFCASSPSGGIDTEAFFGQGTRLTVV.

This clonotype occurred a few times. The chain uses TRBV7-2 and TRBJ1-2, with D hard to call. The CDR3 extends over 12 amino acids. Germline-derived CDR1 and CDR2 are SGHTA and FQGNSA. V lost 6 bases to trimming and J lost 4 bases, with 9 bases between them. This CDR3 is CASRDGPYGYTF. CDR3 coding DNA: TGTGCCAGCAGGGACGGTCCCTATGGCTACACCTTC.

This clonotype was detected once. The V and J genes are TRBV7-9 and TRBJ1-1; D call uncertain. The CDR3 totals 16 residues. V was pared by 2 bases and J by 1 base, with 14 bases between. Germline CDR1 SEHNR, CDR2 FQNEAQ (reference sequence). The CDR3 nucleotides read TGTGCCAGCAGCTTATCGACCAAAGAAAGGAACACTGAAGCTTTCTTT. Translating it yields CASSLSTKERNTEAFF.

The chain links TRBV11-1 to TRBJ2-5, with D perhaps TRBD1 (6 bases). This CDR3 contains 15 residues. Trimming left V 5 bases short and J 5 bases short, with 18 bases between. Germline V gene data show CDR1 as SGHAT and CDR2 as FQDESV (reference sequence). CDR3 region: CASSVTSTGLETQYF. The CDR3, as DNA: TGTGCCAGCAGCGTAACTAGTACAGGGCTCGAGACCCAGTACTTC.

The rearrangement links TRBV29-1 to TRBJ2-1, with 8 bases matching TRBD1. CDR1 is SQVTM, CDR2 ANQGSEA, per germline. The ends lost 7 bases at V and 9 bases at J; junction bases unmatched: 5. The CDR3 loop spans 11 amino acids. The CDR3 loop is CSEHRGTEQFF. CDR3 bases: TGCAGCGAACACAGGGGGACTGAGCAGTTCTTC.

This clonotype was observed many times. This chain uses TRBV6-6 with TRBJ2-5; tentative D call: TRBD2 (6 bases). The CDR3 consists of 15 residues. Germline V CDR1 and CDR2: MNHNY, SVGAGI (reference sequence). V lost 2 bases and J lost 4, with 14 bases in between. The CDR3 region is CASSYDAGTGETQYF. As DNA, the CDR3 is TGTGCCAGCAGTTACGACGCGGGGACTGGAGAGACCCAGTACTTC.

A few counts support this clonotype. J is TRBJ2-3 and V is TRBV11-2, with 9 bases identical to TRBD1. The CDR3 is 15 amino acids. Per germline, CDR1 SGHAT and CDR2 FQNNGV. The junction had 6 bases not matched to a gene; V was cut back by 4 bases and J by 4 bases. Here the CDR3 reads CASSSGQGTADTQYF. The CDR3 DNA reads as TGTGCCAGCAGCTCGGGACAGGGTACGGCAGATACGCAGTATTTT. Together with reference TRBV11-2 and TRBJ2-3, the CDR3 gives the full variable domain: EAGVAQSPRYKIIEKRQSVAFWCNPISGHATLYWYQQILGQGPKLLIQFQNNGVVDDSQLPKDRFSAERLKGVDSTLKIQPAKLEDSAVYLCASSSGQGTADTQYFGPGTRLTVL.

The chain carries TRBV28 and TRBJ1-1; TRBD1 matches at 9 bases. Germline V gene data show CDR1 as MDHEN and CDR2 as SYDVKM. The CDR3 has 14 residues. With V trimmed by 7 bases and J by 4 bases, 7 bases remained unmatched. CDR3 residues: CASKNRGLGTEAFF. The CDR3 nucleotides are TGTGCCAGCAAGAACAGGGGGCTGGGCACTGAAGCTTTCTTT.

This clonotype was seen at least ten times. V is TRBV6-1 and J is TRBJ1-5; D ambiguous. From germline, CDR1 is MNHNS and CDR2 SASEGT. The germline V and J ends were trimmed by 3 bases and 2 bases, with 8 bases remaining between them. The CDR3 is 14 residues long. Written as DNA, the CDR3 is TGTGCCAGCAGTGAGGTCAGCGGCAATCAGCCCCAGCATTTT. Translated, it gives CASSEVSGNQPQHF.

This clonotype occurred many times. The chain combines TRBV4-1 with TRBJ1-5; possible D gene TRBD1, 6 bases. CDR3 length: 15 residues. The ends were cut back, 3 bases at V and 6 bases at J, with 15 bases in the middle. Germline lookup yields CDR1 MGHRA and CDR2 YSYEKL. The CDR3 region has the DNA TGCGCCAGCAGCCAGTGGTCAGGGGCGGGTCAGCCCCAGCATTTT. This gives the protein CASSQWSGAGQPQHF.

The chain couples TRBV28 to TRBJ2-2; D might be TRBD1 or TRBD2, each matching 5 bases. This CDR3 is built from 14 residues. Trimming left V 3 bases short and J 6 bases short, with 11 bases between. Germline V gene data show CDR1 as MDHEN and CDR2 as SYDVKM. The CDR3 protein is CASSFRGAPGELFF. As DNA, the CDR3 is TGTGCCAGCAGTTTTAGAGGGGCCCCCGGGGAGCTGTTTTTT.

The chain has TRBV5-6 and TRBJ2-3; 7 positions match TRBD1. Germline-derived CDR1 and CDR2 are SGHDT and YYEEEE. V shed 0 bases, J shed 1 base, and the junction held 2 bases outside the gene matches. The CDR3 covers 15 residues. In DNA form, the CDR3 reads TGTGCCAGCAGCTTGGCCGGGACAGGCACAGATACGCAGTATTTT. It codes for CASSLAGTGTDTQYF.

This clonotype showed up just a few times. The V gene is TRBV6-5, the J gene TRBJ2-3; D possibly corresponds to TRBD1 (5 bases). The CDR3 is 14 residues long. V dropped 5 bases and J dropped 1 base, with 10 bases sitting between them. Germline loops: CDR1 MNHEY, CDR2 SVGAGI. The chain's CDR3 is CASSTDIGTDTQYF. The CDR3 DNA is TGTGCCAGCAGTACGGACATAGGCACAGATACGCAGTATTTT.

This clonotype was seen ten or more times. V usage is TRBV20-1 and J usage is TRBJ2-2; TRBD1 aligns across 12 bases. The CDR3 extends over 16 amino acids. V was clipped by 6 bases and J by 5 bases; unmatched bases: 10. CDR1 and CDR2 (germline): DFQATT, SNEGSKA (reference sequence). As DNA, the CDR3 is TGCAGTGCCAAAACGGGACAGGGGGCATGGACCGGGGAGCTGTTTTTT. Translated: CSAKTGQGAWTGELFF.

Points on this clonotype: An end of the junction differs from the germline gene, which may be a read error. The gene calls are TRBV20-1 and TRBJ2-5, with 7 nucleotides matching TRBD1. The CDR3 has 16 residues. Germline V gene sequence: CDR1 DFQATT, CDR2 SNEGSKA (reference sequence). The CDR3: CSANTPGQIIQEPQYF. CDR3 bases: TGCAGTGCCAACACACCGGGACAGATAATCCAAGAGCCCCAGTACTTC.

This clonotype has just one count. The junction and the germline gene differ at one end; a read error may be behind it. The V and J genes are TRBV13 and TRBJ2-2, with a possible D match to TRBD2 (5 bases). CDR1 is PRHDT, CDR2 FYEKMQ, per germline (reference sequence). This CDR3 region has 16 residues. CDR3 protein: CARSGEGRFNTGELFF. The DNA of the CDR3 is TGTGCCCGCAGCGGAGAGGGCCGCTTCAACACCGGGGAGCTGTTTTTT.